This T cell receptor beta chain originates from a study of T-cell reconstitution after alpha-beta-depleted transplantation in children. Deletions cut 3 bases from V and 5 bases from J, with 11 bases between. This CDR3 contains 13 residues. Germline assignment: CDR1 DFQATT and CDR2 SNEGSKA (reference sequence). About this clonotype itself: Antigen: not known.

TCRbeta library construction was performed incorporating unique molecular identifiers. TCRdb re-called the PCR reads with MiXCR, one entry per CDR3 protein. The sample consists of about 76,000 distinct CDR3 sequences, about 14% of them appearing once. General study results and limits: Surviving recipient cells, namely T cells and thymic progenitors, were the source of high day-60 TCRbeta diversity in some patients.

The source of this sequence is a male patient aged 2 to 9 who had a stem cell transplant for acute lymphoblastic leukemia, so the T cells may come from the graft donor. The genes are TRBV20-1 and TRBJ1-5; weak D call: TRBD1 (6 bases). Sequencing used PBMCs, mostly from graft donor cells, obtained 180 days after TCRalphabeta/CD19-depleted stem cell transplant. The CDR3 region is CSASYRVHQPQHF. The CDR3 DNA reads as TGCAGTGCTAGCTACAGGGTCCATCAGCCCCAGCATTTT.